This TCR beta chain was obtained from a study of blood T cell repertoires in COVID-19. The data were produced by immunoSEQ multiplex PCR, yet TCRdb's version contains in-frame clones alone and is incomplete. The repertoire holds roughly 48,000 clones, with roughly 82% as singletons. CDR1 and CDR2 from the germline V gene are MNHEY and SMNVEV (reference sequence). Trimming left V 0 bases short and J 4 bases short, with 18 bases between. CDR3 size: 17 residues. V usage is TRBV27 and J usage is TRBJ1-1, with D tentatively TRBD1 (5 bases). The source of this sequence is a man aged 35-49 years with acute or convalescent COVID-19. What was sequenced was peripheral blood. The CDR3 bases are TGTGCCAGCAGTTTATCCTTACTAGGCGCCGGGGGCACTGAAGCTTTCTTT. Protein sequence: CASSLSLLGAGGTEAFF.